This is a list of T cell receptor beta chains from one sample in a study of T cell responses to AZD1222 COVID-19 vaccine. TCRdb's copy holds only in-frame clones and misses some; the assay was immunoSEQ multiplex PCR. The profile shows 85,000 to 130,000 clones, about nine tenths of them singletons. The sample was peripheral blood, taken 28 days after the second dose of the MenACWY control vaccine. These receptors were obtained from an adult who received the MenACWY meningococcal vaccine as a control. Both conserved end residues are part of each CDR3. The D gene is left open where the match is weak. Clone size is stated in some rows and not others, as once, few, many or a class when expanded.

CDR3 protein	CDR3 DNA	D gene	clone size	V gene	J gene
CASSQEWGQGSEQYF	TGTGCCAGCAGCCAAGAATGGGGACAGGGAAGCGAGCAGTACTTC	TRBD1	.	TRBV3-1/TRBV3-2	TRBJ2-7
CASKAGTYEQYF	TGTGCCAGCAAAGCAGGGACCTACGAGCAGTACTTC	.	few	TRBV28	TRBJ2-7
CASSPDPTSGAILDTQYF	TGTGCCAGCTCGCCCGACCCGACTAGCGGGGCCATTTTAGATACGCAGTATTTT	TRBD2	.	TRBV18	TRBJ2-3
CAWSGGDTQYF	TGTGCCTGGAGTGGAGGAGATACGCAGTATTTT	.	few	TRBV30	TRBJ2-3
CASSMGRLAGGLQETQYF	TGTGCCAGTAGTATGGGGCGCCTAGCGGGGGGCCTCCAAGAGACCCAGTACTTC	TRBD2	.	TRBV19	TRBJ2-5
CASSSTQREAFF	TGTGCCAGCAGCTCTACCCAGAGAGAAGCTTTCTTT	.	.	TRBV5-4	TRBJ1-1
CASSLEVSGTGSYEQYF	TGTGCCAGCAGCTTAGAGGTTTCCGGGACAGGGTCATACGAGCAGTACTTC	TRBD1	.	TRBV7-6	TRBJ2-7
CASSHPAGDETQYF	TGCGCCAGCAGCCATCCAGCGGGGGATGAGACCCAGTACTTC	TRBD2	once	TRBV5-1	TRBJ2-5
CASSPTGGPLSEQYF	TGTGCCAGCAGCCCGACAGGGGGCCCCTTAAGCGAGCAGTACTTC	TRBD1	.	TRBV28	TRBJ2-7
CASSLGTGTPHSPLHF	TGTGCCAGCAGCTTAGGAACCGGTACCCCTCATTCACCCCTCCACTTT	.	.	TRBV11-3	TRBJ1-6
CASSITFTGELFF	TGTGCCAGCAGTATTACCTTTACCGGGGAGCTGTTTTTT	.	.	TRBV7-2	TRBJ2-2
CASSRTTGSAGYTF	TGTGCCAGCTCACGTACGACAGGGAGTGCTGGCTACACCTTC	TRBD1	.	TRBV18	TRBJ1-2
CASSPPTGEKLFF	TGTGCCAGCTCACCACCAACAGGTGAAAAACTGTTTTTT	.	.	TRBV18	TRBJ1-4
CSVNVRDRAYYGYTF	TGCAGCGTTAACGTACGGGACAGGGCCTACTATGGCTACACCTTC	TRBD1	.	TRBV29-1	TRBJ1-2
CSVEPGTSGYEQYF	TGCAGCGTTGAACCCGGGACTAGCGGTTACGAGCAGTACTTC	TRBD2	.	TRBV29-1	TRBJ2-7
CASSVEERGGYTF	TGTGCCAGCTCAGTTGAAGAAAGGGGGGGCTACACCTTC	.	.	TRBV18	TRBJ1-2
CASSFHPTGRRRREQYF	TGTGCCAGCAGTTTCCATCCGACAGGGCGGCGTCGTCGGGAGCAGTACTTC	TRBD1	.	TRBV28	TRBJ2-7
CASSRSGVPDTQYF	TGTGCCAGCAGCCGGAGCGGGGTTCCAGATACGCAGTATTTT	TRBD2	.	TRBV7-3	TRBJ2-3
CASSARAPSYEQYF	TGTGCCAGTAGTGCCAGGGCTCCCTCCTACGAGCAGTACTTC	.	.	TRBV19	TRBJ2-7
CASSPASAYEQYF	TGTGCCAGCAGCCCCGCTAGCGCCTACGAGCAGTACTTC	.	.	TRBV7-9	TRBJ2-7
CASSHGQSYGYTF	TGTGCCAGCAGCCATGGACAAAGCTATGGCTACACCTTC	.	once	TRBV3-1/TRBV3-2	TRBJ1-2
CASSFQPGTAKETQYF	TGTGCCAGCAGCTTCCAGCCGGGGACAGCAAAGGAGACCCAGTACTTC	TRBD1	few	TRBV7-2	TRBJ2-5
CASSENTPFEQYF	TGTGCCAGCAGTGAAAACACCCCTTTCGAGCAGTACTTC	.	.	TRBV6-1	TRBJ2-7
CASSLGAGQLHYEQYF	TGTGCCAGCAGCTTAGGTGCAGGCCAACTTCACTACGAGCAGTACTTC	.	.	TRBV7-6	TRBJ2-7
CASYSDRHQETQYF	TGCGCCAGCTACAGCGACAGACACCAAGAGACCCAGTACTTC	.	.	TRBV5-1	TRBJ2-5
CASSFSFSGTGPYEQYF	TGCGCCAGCAGCTTCTCGTTTTCGGGGACTGGACCCTACGAGCAGTACTTC	.	.	TRBV5-1	TRBJ2-7